Detailed here is one T cell receptor beta chain. Its antigen is still unknown. Within one base of it there is no much larger clone, and no base qualities were kept. The library was prepared using RT-PCR. The sequencer was an Illumina HiSeq 2500. TCRdb trimmed the raw reads at Q25, called clones with MiXCR and kept productive beta chains. Duplicate CDR3 protein sequences are folded into a single record with the most common DNA and genes. A total of roughly 670,000 distinct CDR3 sequences appear in this sample, about 14% of them only once. The top ten clones comprise 7.6% of the sample. This entry comes from a study of response to subunit inactivated influenza vaccine (dated by TCRdb to 2016 to 2018). In terms of the full investigation: Deep quantitative T cell receptor repertoire profiling was used in the study to track responses to a trivalent subunit inactivated influenza vaccine.

Unmatched junction bases come to 11, with V trimmed by 6 bases and J by 6 bases. The germline V gene (reference sequence) sets CDR1 to DFQATT and CDR2 to SNEGSKA. The CDR3 runs 13 amino acids, cysteine and phenylalanine included. The retained sequence is limited to the CDR3, 39 bases, with the frame set at the first base. On the study overall, not on this receptor specifically: According to the authors, only a limited number of new T cells may be recruited by each seasonal influenza vaccination.

The sequence was collected from a man over 45 who received an inactivated influenza vaccine. Donor details come from another sample of the same person, matched by shared clones. This sequence uses TRBV20-1 and TRBJ2-7, with 7 bases aligning to TRBD1. This specimen was PBMCs from blood, taken less than 15 days before vaccination. The DNA reads TGCAGTGCCGGGAAGGGGGCTGTCATCGAGCAGTACTTC. Translated, this is CSAGKGAVIEQYF.